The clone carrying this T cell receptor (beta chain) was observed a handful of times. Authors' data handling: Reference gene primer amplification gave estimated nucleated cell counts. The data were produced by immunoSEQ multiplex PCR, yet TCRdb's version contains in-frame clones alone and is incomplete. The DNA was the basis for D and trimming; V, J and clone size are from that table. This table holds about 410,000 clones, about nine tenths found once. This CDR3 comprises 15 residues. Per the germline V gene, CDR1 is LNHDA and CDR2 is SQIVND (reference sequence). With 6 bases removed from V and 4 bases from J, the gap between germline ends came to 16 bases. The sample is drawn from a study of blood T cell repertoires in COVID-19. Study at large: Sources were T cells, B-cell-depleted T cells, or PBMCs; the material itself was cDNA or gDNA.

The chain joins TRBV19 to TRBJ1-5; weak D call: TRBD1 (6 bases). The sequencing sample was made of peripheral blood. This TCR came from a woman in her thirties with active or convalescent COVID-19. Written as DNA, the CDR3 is TGTGCCAGTAGCCCTTGGGGGCAGGGGAATCAGCCCCAGCATTTT. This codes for CASSPWGQGNQPQHF.